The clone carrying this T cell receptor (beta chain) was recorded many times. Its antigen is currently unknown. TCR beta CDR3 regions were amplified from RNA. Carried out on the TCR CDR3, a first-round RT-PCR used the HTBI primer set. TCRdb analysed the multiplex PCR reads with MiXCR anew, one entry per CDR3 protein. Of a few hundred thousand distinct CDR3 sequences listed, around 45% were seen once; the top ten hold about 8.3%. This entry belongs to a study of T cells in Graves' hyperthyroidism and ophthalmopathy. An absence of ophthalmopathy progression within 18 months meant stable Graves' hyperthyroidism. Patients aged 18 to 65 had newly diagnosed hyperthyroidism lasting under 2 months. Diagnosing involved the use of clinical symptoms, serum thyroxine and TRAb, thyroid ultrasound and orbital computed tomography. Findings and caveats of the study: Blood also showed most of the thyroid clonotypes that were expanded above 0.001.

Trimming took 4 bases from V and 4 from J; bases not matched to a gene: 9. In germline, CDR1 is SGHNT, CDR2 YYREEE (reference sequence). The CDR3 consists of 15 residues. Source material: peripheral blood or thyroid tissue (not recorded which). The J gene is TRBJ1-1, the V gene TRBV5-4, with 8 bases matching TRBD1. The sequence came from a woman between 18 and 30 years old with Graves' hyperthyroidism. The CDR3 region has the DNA TGTGCCAGCAGCCCAGGACAGGGAAGGATCACTGAAGCTTTCTTT. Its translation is CASSPGQGRITEAFF.